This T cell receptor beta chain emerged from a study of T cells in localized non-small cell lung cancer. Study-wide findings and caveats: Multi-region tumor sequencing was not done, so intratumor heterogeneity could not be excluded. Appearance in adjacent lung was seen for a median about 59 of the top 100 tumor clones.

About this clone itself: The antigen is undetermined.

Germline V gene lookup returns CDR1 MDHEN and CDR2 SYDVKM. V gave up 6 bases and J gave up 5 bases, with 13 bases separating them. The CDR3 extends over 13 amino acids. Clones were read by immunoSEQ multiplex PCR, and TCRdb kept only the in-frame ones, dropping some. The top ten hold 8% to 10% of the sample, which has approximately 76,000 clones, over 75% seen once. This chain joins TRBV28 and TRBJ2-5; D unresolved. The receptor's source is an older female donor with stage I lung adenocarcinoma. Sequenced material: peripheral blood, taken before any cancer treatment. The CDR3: CASSPPDGETQYF. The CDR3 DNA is TGTGCCAGCAGCCCTCCAGATGGGGAGACCCAGTACTTC.